The rows below give T cell receptor beta chains drawn from one sample of a study of T cell responses to AZD1222 COVID-19 vaccine. Sequenced by immunoSEQ multiplex PCR; TCRdb stores in-frame clones only, minus some. The sample records some 120,000 clones, 75% to 90% being singletons. Sequences were derived from peripheral blood, sampled on day 0 of AZD1222 vaccination. Receptors were obtained from an adult in good health. Each CDR3 is given with its conserved first and last residue. D genes are given only for firm matches. Some rows have no size entry. The others give once, few or many, or a class for an expanded clone.

V gene	clone size	D gene	J gene	CDR3 protein	CDR3 DNA
TRBV7-6	.	.	TRBJ1-3	CASSPLSGSGNTIYF	TGTGCCAGCAGCCCACTGTCAGGGTCTGGAAACACCATATATTTT
TRBV24-1	.	.	TRBJ2-2	CATSDLGGRDTGELFF	TGTGCCACCAGTGATTTGGGGGGGCGCGACACCGGGGAGCTGTTTTTT
TRBV28	.	.	TRBJ1-4	CASSFWGRNNEKLFF	TGTGCCAGCAGTTTTTGGGGCAGAAATAATGAAAAACTGTTTTTT
TRBV24-1	.	.	TRBJ2-1	CATRGGGDEQFF	TGTGCCACCAGAGGGGGAGGGGATGAGCAGTTCTTC
TRBV27	.	.	TRBJ1-2	CASSATLTDRNYGYTF	TGTGCCAGCAGTGCCACCTTAACGGACCGGAACTATGGCTACACCTTC
TRBV4-3	.	TRBD2	TRBJ2-3	CASSQDLGTSDTQYF	TGCGCCAGCAGCCAAGATCTAGGGACTAGTGACACGCAGTATTTT
TRBV12-3/TRBV12-4	.	TRBD1	TRBJ1-4	CASSSTGGEKLFF	TGTGCCAGCAGTTCGACAGGGGGGGAAAAACTGTTTTTT
TRBV19	.	TRBD1	TRBJ1-2	CASSVRTGDGYTF	TGTGCCAGTAGTGTGCGGACAGGGGACGGCTACACCTTC
TRBV7-8	.	TRBD1	TRBJ2-3	CASSLGHGTGVSPTDTQYF	TGTGCCAGCAGCTTAGGGCACGGGACAGGGGTTTCCCCCACAGATACGCAGTATTTT
TRBV28	.	.	TRBJ1-5	CATQVGLEGIQPQHF	TGTGCCACCCAAGTAGGGTTGGAGGGGATTCAGCCCCAGCATTTT
TRBV10-3	.	.	TRBJ2-3	CAISERGSTDTQYF	TGTGCCATCAGTGAGCGGGGAAGCACAGATACGCAGTATTTT
TRBV30	.	.	TRBJ1-1	CAWTAGTRYTEAFF	TGTGCCTGGACCGCAGGTACTAGGTACACTGAAGCTTTCTTT
TRBV27	.	.	TRBJ1-1	CASCKQASYVSEAFF	TGTGCCAGCTGTAAACAGGCCTCGTATGTATCTGAAGCTTTCTTT
TRBV29-1	.	.	TRBJ1-1	CSVVPRDTEAFF	TGCAGCGTTGTACCCAGGGACACTGAAGCTTTCTTT
TRBV7-9	.	.	TRBJ2-6	CASSFNRVKSGANVLTF	TGTGCCAGCAGCTTTAACAGGGTAAAGTCTGGGGCCAACGTCCTGACTTTC
TRBV19	.	.	TRBJ2-2	CASRASGDTGELFF	TGTGCCAGTAGGGCTAGTGGGGACACCGGGGAGCTGTTTTTT
TRBV18	.	.	TRBJ1-6	CASSVRDTDSPLHF	TGTGCCAGCTCCGTCCGGGACACCGATTCACCCCTCCACTTT
TRBV3-1/TRBV3-2	few	.	TRBJ1-4	CASSQDGVSEKLFF	TGTGCCAGCAGCCAAGACGGGGTTTCTGAAAAACTGTTTTTT
TRBV9	once	.	TRBJ2-2	CASSVGAGQMTGELFF	TGTGCCAGCAGCGTAGGCGCAGGACAGATGACCGGGGAGCTGTTTTTT
TRBV2	.	.	TRBJ1-4	CASRTGRDEKLFF	TGTGCCAGCCGGACGGGAAGGGATGAAAAACTGTTTTTT
TRBV10-1	.	.	TRBJ1-1	CASTDRTAMNTEAFF	TGCGCCAGCACTGATAGGACGGCTATGAACACTGAAGCTTTCTTT
TRBV27	.	.	TRBJ2-5	CASSFQGEVKETQYF	TGTGCCAGCAGTTTTCAAGGGGAGGTGAAAGAGACCCAGTACTTC
TRBV6-5	.	.	TRBJ2-7	CASKGSSDVYEQYF	TGTGCCAGCAAGGGGTCTTCTGATGTCTACGAGCAGTACTTC
TRBV12-3/TRBV12-4	.	TRBD1	TRBJ2-5	CASSGTGEETQYF	TGTGCCAGCAGTGGGACAGGGGAAGAGACCCAGTACTTC
TRBV9	.	TRBD1	TRBJ1-1	CASSRQGYTEAFF	TGTGCCAGCAGTCGACAGGGGTATACTGAAGCTTTCTTT
TRBV18	.	.	TRBJ1-2	CASSLAEVNYGYTF	TGTGCCAGCTCACTAGCAGAGGTTAACTATGGCTACACCTTC
TRBV29-1	.	TRBD2	TRBJ2-3	CSVSRLAGDLDTQYF	TGCAGCGTCTCCAGACTAGCGGGGGACCTGGATACGCAGTATTTT